Following are 8 T cell receptor beta chains from one sample sequenced in a study of T cells in Graves' hyperthyroidism and ophthalmopathy. Regions amplified from RNA transcripts were the TCR beta CDR3 regions. Using the HTBI primer set, a first-round RT-PCR was run on the TCR CDR3. MiXCR, applied by TCRdb to the multiplex PCR reads, yields one record per CDR3 protein. Seen here are about 250,000 distinct CDR3 sequences, 24% observed once, and the top ten hold 35%. The specimen sequenced was blood. The receptor source for this set is a woman aged 40 to 50 with Graves' ophthalmopathy.

DNA of the CDR3: TGTGCCAGCAGCCCTTTTAGTAGCAATCAGCCCCAGCATTTT. The encoded protein is CASSPFSSNQPQHF. The chain recombines TRBV9 with TRBJ1-5; D unclear. V lost 4 bases and J 0 bases, leaving 8 bases between the germline ends. The CDR3 covers 14 residues. Germline-derived CDR1 and CDR2 are SGDLS and YYNGEE.

The rearrangement links TRBV28 to TRBJ1-1, with TRBD1 as a possible D gene (6 bases). This CDR3 region has 12 residues. The germline gives CDR1 MDHEN, CDR2 SYDVKM. V was clipped by 2 bases and J by 11 bases, with 12 bases between them. CDR3 coding DNA: TGTGCCAGCAGTTTAGGACACAGGGTGGCTTTCTTT. It translates to CASSLGHRVAFF.

Only a few counts were recorded for this clonotype. This rearrangement joins TRBV6-1 to TRBJ2-7, with 8 nucleotides matching TRBD1. The CDR3 is 14 residues long. V lost 6 bases to trimming and J lost 5 bases; unmatched junction nucleotides: 9. The germline gives CDR1 MNHNS, CDR2 SASEGT. CDR3 nucleotide sequence: TGTGCCAGCAGCTCGGACAGGGTTACCGACGAGCAGTACTTC. Translating gives CASSSDRVTDEQYF.

The rearrangement joins TRBV20-1 to TRBJ2-3, with D possibly matching TRBD1 (5 bases). Germline V gene lookup returns CDR1 DFQATT and CDR2 SNEGSKA (reference sequence). The CDR3 is made up of 13 amino acids. The CDR3 reads CSPLGVITDTQYF. In DNA, the CDR3 is TGCAGCCCTTTAGGGGTCATCACAGATACGCAGTATTTT.

This clonotype was found many times. This rearrangement joins TRBV28 to TRBJ1-2, with unresolved D. Germline loops: CDR1 MDHEN, CDR2 SYDVKM. The CDR3 sequence is 14 residues long. V lost 5 bases and J 4 bases, leaving 14 bases between the germline ends. This CDR3 is CASSRSRGGYGYTF. CDR3 bases: TGTGCCAGCAGTCGGTCCCGAGGAGGCTATGGCTACACCTTC.

This rearrangement joins TRBV2 to TRBJ2-5; 8 bases are a match to TRBD2. CDR1 is SNHLY and CDR2 is FYNNEI in the germline V gene. The CDR3 is made up of 14 amino acids. V lost 6 bases to trimming and J lost 1 base; unmatched junction nucleotides: 4. The CDR3 here is CASRGLARQETQYF. In DNA, the CDR3 is TGTGCCAGCAGAGGACTAGCCCGCCAAGAGACCCAGTACTTC.

In this sample, this clonotype turned up many times. The chain recombines TRBV18 with TRBJ2-7, with 9 bases fitting TRBD1. Germline lookup yields CDR1 KGHSH and CDR2 LQKENI. CDR3 length: 15 residues. The ends lost 6 bases at V and 5 bases at J; junction bases unmatched: 11. The CDR3 bases are TGTGCCAGCTCCCGAACGGGACAGGGTAGCCACGAGCAGTACTTC. It translates to CASSRTGQGSHEQYF.

The rearrangement joins TRBV19 to TRBJ1-1, with D possibly matching TRBD1 (5 bases). The CDR3 spans 15 residues. V was clipped by 4 bases and J by 1 base, with 13 bases between them. The germline V gene encodes CDR1 LNHDA and CDR2 SQIVND (reference sequence). The CDR3 sequence is CASSTAGRPNTEAFF. CDR3 sequence (DNA): TGTGCCAGTAGTACGGCAGGGAGGCCGAACACTGAAGCTTTCTTT.